The 11 T cell receptor beta chains presented below share a single source sample, sequenced in a study of blood T cell repertoires in COVID-19. Measured with immunoSEQ multiplex PCR; TCRdb has only the in-frame clones, and not every one. This repertoire shows about 240,000 clones, more than 70% found once; its top ten account for more than 9%. The specimen was peripheral blood. These receptors all come from an older man with acute or convalescent COVID-19.

The genes are TRBV24-1 and TRBJ1-5; D ambiguous. CDR1 is KGHDR, CDR2 SFDVKD, per germline. CDR3 size: 17 residues. V was clipped by 4 bases and J by 6 bases, with 21 bases between them. In DNA, the CDR3 is TGTGCCACCAGTGACCGCCTTCCCAGGCGGGCGGGTCAGCCCCAGCATTTT. Its translation is CATSDRLPRRAGQPQHF.

The rearrangement joins TRBV3-1 (or the pseudogene TRBV3-2) to TRBJ2-1; 11 nucleotides agree with TRBD2. Per germline, CDR1 LGHDT and CDR2 YNNKEL (reference sequence). CDR3 length: 21 amino acids. The ends lost 0 bases at V and 7 bases at J; junction bases unmatched: 20. Here the CDR3 reads CASSQDLRLAGPSPNRNEQFF. CDR3 sequence (DNA): TGTGCCAGCAGCCAAGATCTGCGACTAGCGGGACCAAGCCCCAACAGAAATGAGCAGTTCTTC.

Worth noting for this clone: This same CDR3 is encoded by further DNA sequences in the sample. This sequence joins TRBV18 and TRBJ2-1, with TRBD2 matching 8 bases. The germline V gene encodes CDR1 KGHSH and CDR2 LQKENI. The trim removed 0 bases at V and 4 bases at J, leaving 2 bases unmatched. The CDR3 is 15 amino acids. CDR3 DNA sequence: TGTGCCAGCTCACCACCCAGCGGGGGATACAATGAGCAGTTCTTC. Translation gives CASSPPSGGYNEQFF.

The chain couples TRBV7-2 to TRBJ1-1; a possible D gene is TRBD1 (5 bases). This CDR3 is built from 14 residues. Germline CDR1 reads SGHTA; CDR2 reads FQGNSA. The ends were cut back, 0 bases at V and 6 bases at J, with 11 bases in the middle. CDR3 amino acids: CASSLAVSGPEAFF. In nucleotides, the CDR3 is TGTGCCAGCAGCTTAGCCGTTTCAGGGCCTGAAGCTTTCTTT.

The chain is built from TRBV6-2 or TRBV6-3 and TRBJ1-1; no reliable D call. The V end lost 0 bases, the J end lost 2 bases, and 7 bases lay between the germline ends. Per germline, CDR1 MNHEY and CDR2 SVGEGT. The CDR3 runs 14 residues. The CDR3 reads CASSYSLRNTEAFF. CDR3 DNA sequence: TGTGCCAGCAGTTACTCTCTCAGAAACACTGAAGCTTTCTTT.

This chain uses TRBV6-5 with TRBJ1-4, with a weak D call TRBD1 (5 bases). The CDR3 is made up of 14 amino acids. Germline CDR1 MNHEY, CDR2 SVGAGI. V lost 6 bases and J lost 7, with 15 bases in between. The CDR3 reads CASRMTVLSEKLFF. Written as DNA, the CDR3 is TGTGCCAGCAGAATGACAGTTCTTAGTGAAAAACTGTTTTTT.

The CDR3 is CASSPPGRSPLHF. In DNA form, the CDR3 reads TGTGCCAGCTCACCACCGGGGAGGTCACCCCTCCACTTT. The chain employs TRBV18 and TRBJ1-6; D is ambiguous. The V and J ends lost 0 bases and 10 bases respectively, with 7 bases between them. In germline, CDR1 is KGHSH, CDR2 LQKENI. The CDR3 is 13 residues long.

V and J are TRBV19 and TRBJ2-2, with a possible D match to TRBD1 (6 bases). The CDR3 sequence is 13 residues long. CDR1 LNHDA and CDR2 SQIVND come from the germline V gene (reference sequence). V was cut by 6 bases and J by 6 bases, with 11 bases left in between. Here the CDR3 reads CASRITGSGELFF. The DNA for the CDR3 is TGTGCCAGTAGGATTACAGGGTCCGGGGAGCTGTTTTTT. Full variable domain (rest looked up from reference TRBV19 and TRBJ2-2): DGGITQSPKYLFRKEGQNVTLSCEQNLNHDAMYWYRQDPGQGLRLIYYSQIVNDFQKGDIAEGYSVSREKKESFPLTVTSAQKNPTAFYLCASRITGSGELFFGEGSRLTVL.

The chain joins TRBV12-3 or TRBV12-4 to TRBJ2-1; no clear D gene. The CDR3 consists of 11 residues. V shed 6 bases and J shed 5 bases, with 5 bases lying between them. CDR3 DNA: TGTGCCAGCAGGGCCGACAATGAGCAGTTCTTC. Protein sequence: CASRADNEQFF.

The V call is TRBV7-9, the J call TRBJ1-3; D is uncertain. V shed 1 base and J shed 3 bases, with 10 bases lying between them. Germline-derived CDR1 and CDR2 are SEHNR and FQNEAQ (reference sequence). CDR3 size: 15 residues. The CDR3 nucleotides are TGTGCCAGCAGCTTAGGCGAGGGCCTTGGAAACACCATATATTTT. Its protein product is CASSLGEGLGNTIYF.

The V gene is TRBV4-3, the J gene TRBJ2-7; no clear D gene. The CDR3 runs to 13 residues. The germline V gene encodes CDR1 LGHNA and CDR2 YSLEER. V lost 1 base to trimming and J lost 0 bases, with 4 bases between them. The DNA of the CDR3 is TGCGCCAGCAGCCAAGGACTCTCCTACGAGCAGTACTTC. Its protein product is CASSQGLSYEQYF.